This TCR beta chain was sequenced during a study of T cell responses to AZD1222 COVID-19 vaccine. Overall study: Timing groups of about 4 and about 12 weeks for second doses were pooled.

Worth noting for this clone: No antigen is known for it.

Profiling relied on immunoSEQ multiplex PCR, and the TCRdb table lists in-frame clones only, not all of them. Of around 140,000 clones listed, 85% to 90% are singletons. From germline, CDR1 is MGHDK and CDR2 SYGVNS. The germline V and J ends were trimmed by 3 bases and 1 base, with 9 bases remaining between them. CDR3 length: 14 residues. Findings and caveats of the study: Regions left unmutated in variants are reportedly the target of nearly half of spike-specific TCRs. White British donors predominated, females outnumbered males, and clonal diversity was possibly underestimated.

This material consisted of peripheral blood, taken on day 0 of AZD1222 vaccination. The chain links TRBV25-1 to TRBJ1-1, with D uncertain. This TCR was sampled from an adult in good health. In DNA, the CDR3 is TGTGCCAGCAGTGATCCCTGGGGGAACACTGAAGCTTTCTTT. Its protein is CASSDPWGNTEAFF.